This T cell receptor (beta chain) was recovered during a study of CD8+ T cells in alopecia areata. The germline V and J ends were trimmed by 8 bases and 2 bases, with 3 bases remaining between them. This CDR3 has 10 residues. Germline V gives CDR1 MNHEY, CDR2 SMNVEV (reference sequence). This clone was seen once. Investigators isolated RNA and reverse transcribed it into cDNA to act as the sequencing template. Using immunoSEQ multiplex PCR, the repertoire was profiled, and TCRdb retains in-frame clones only, with some absent. The sample consists of about 110,000 clones, roughly 55% of them appearing once.

The clonotype was recovered from a human donor with alopecia areata. This chain links TRBV27 with TRBJ2-5; D remains unclear. Specimen: NKG2D-low CD8+ T cells sorted from blood. The CDR3 reads CASGQETQYF. The CDR3 region has the DNA TGTGCCAGCGGTCAAGAGACCCAGTACTTC.